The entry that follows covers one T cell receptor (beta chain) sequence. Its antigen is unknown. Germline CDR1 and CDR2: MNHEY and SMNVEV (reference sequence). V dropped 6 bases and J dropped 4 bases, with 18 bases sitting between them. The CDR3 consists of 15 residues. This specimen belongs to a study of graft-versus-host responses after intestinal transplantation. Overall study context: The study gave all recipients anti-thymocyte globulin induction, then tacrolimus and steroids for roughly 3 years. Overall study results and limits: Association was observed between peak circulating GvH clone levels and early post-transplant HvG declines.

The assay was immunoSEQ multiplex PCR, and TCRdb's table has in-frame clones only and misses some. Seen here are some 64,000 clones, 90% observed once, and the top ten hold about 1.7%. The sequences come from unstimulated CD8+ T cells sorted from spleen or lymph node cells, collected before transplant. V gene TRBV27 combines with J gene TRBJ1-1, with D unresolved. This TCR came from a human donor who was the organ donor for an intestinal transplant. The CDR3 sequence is CASRAPVGLGTEAFF. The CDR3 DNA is TGTGCCAGCAGAGCCCCTGTCGGGTTGGGCACTGAAGCTTTCTTT.